The 25 T cell receptor beta chains below all came from one sample that was sequenced in a study of monozygotic twins with inflammatory bowel disease. TCRdb re-called the 5' RACE reads; every CDR3 protein appears as one record, without DNA. Its table records around 380,000 distinct CDR3 sequences. Sequenced input: blood. Receptor source: a human donor with ulcerative colitis or Crohn's disease, or a healthy co-twin of an affected twin (not recorded which).

The gene calls are TRBV2 and TRBJ2-3; the TCRdb D gene call, TRBD2, has no DNA to confirm it. Germline V CDR1 and CDR2: SNHLY, FYNNEI. The CDR3 runs to 17 residues. The CDR3 loop reads CASSKKGLAGGAHTQYF.

The chain links TRBV7-2 to TRBJ2-3; the D call from TCRdb, TRBD1, cannot be confirmed without DNA. The germline CDR1 and CDR2 sequences are SGHTA and FQGNSA. There are 16 residues in the CDR3. The CDR3 is CASSRRAGTNTDTQYF.

The rearrangement uses TRBV12-3 or TRBV12-4 and TRBJ2-5; TCRdb proposes TRBD1, but this gene call is untestable without DNA. The CDR3 is 15 amino acids. The CDR3 reads CASSSRGGLEETQYF.

The chain is built from TRBV3-1 and TRBJ2-7; TCRdb returns TRBD1, unconfirmable since there is no DNA. Germline V gene sequence: CDR1 LGHDT, CDR2 YNNKEL (reference sequence). CDR3 length: 17 amino acids. CDR3 loop: CASSQVEAGLPPYEQYF.

The genes are TRBV20-1 and TRBJ2-7; without DNA, the TCRdb call of TRBD1 cannot be checked. Germline CDR1 DFQATT, CDR2 SNEGSKA (reference sequence). The CDR3 is made up of 11 amino acids. This CDR3 reads CSFDLGAEQYF.

The rearrangement uses TRBV12-3 or TRBV12-4 and TRBJ1-5. This CDR3 is 17 amino acids long. The CDR3 loop reads CASSSTSLGGGNQPQHF.

The CDR3 loop is CSARRDRGNQPQHF. The chain recombines TRBV20-1 with TRBJ1-5; checking the TCRdb D call of TRBD1 is not possible without DNA. This CDR3 spans 14 amino acids. The germline V gene has CDR1 DFQATT and CDR2 SNEGSKA (reference sequence).

This chain uses TRBV7-2 with TRBJ2-7; there is no DNA to check the TCRdb D call of TRBD2. This CDR3 has 14 amino acids. Germline V gives CDR1 SGHTA, CDR2 FQGNSA. CDR3 in amino acids: CASSLAQGRMEQYF.

The genes are TRBV10-3 and TRBJ1-3. Germline CDR1 reads ENHRY; CDR2 reads SYGVKD. CDR3 length: 16 amino acids. The CDR3 sequence is CAISPDPPSYGNTIYF.

The V call is TRBV7-6, the J call TRBJ1-3; TCRdb lists TRBD1, though no DNA is available to test this call. CDR1 SGHVS and CDR2 FNYEAQ come from the germline V gene. This CDR3 is 16 amino acids long. The CDR3 protein is CASSLASTLGGNTIYF.

The genes are TRBV5-1 and TRBJ1-4. CDR3 length: 15 residues. Germline loops: CDR1 SGHRS, CDR2 YFSETQ. The CDR3: CASSLDGRAQEKLFF.

The gene calls are TRBV10-1 and TRBJ1-1; the TRBD1 assignment by TCRdb is unverifiable without DNA. CDR1 WNHNN and CDR2 SYGVQD come from the germline V gene (reference sequence). The CDR3 has 13 residues. CDR3: CASSPRGYTEAFF.

This chain connects TRBV14 to TRBJ1-6; there is no DNA to check the TCRdb D call of TRBD1. Germline lookup yields CDR1 SGHDN and CDR2 FVKESK. CDR3 size: 17 residues. CDR3 residues: CASSQGVPDRENSPLHF.

V usage is TRBV5-1 and J usage is TRBJ1-2. There are 14 residues in the CDR3. Germline V gene sequence: CDR1 SGHRS, CDR2 YFSETQ. This chain's CDR3 is CASSYRALDYGYTF.

The chain carries TRBV20-1 and TRBJ1-2. The V gene's germline CDR1 is DFQATT and CDR2 SNEGSKA (reference sequence). The CDR3 consists of 15 residues. The CDR3 here is CSARDHSAGRYGYTF.

V gene TRBV5-1 combines with J gene TRBJ1-1; TCRdb picks TRBD1, but there is no DNA to check that call. CDR3 length: 13 amino acids. CDR1 and CDR2 (germline): SGHRS, YFSETQ. CDR3: CATATARGREAFF.

The rearrangement links TRBV30 to TRBJ1-1. The CDR3 runs to 14 residues. Germline CDR1 GTSNPN, CDR2 SVGIG (reference sequence). This chain's CDR3 is CARSYGTSNTEAFF.

J is TRBJ1-3 and V is TRBV11-1; no DNA is available, so the TRBD1 call from TCRdb remains unchecked. The CDR3 is 18 residues long. The germline CDR1 and CDR2 sequences are SGHAT and FQDESV (reference sequence). CDR3: CASGLRQGNPHSGNTIYF.

The chain has TRBV4-2 and TRBJ2-2; TCRdb's D call, TRBD2, is unchecked because there is no DNA. Germline V CDR1 and CDR2: LGHNA, YNFKEQ. The CDR3 covers 14 residues. CDR3 in amino acids: CASSPGLDPGELFF.

V is TRBV20-1 and J is TRBJ2-5; TCRdb selects TRBD1, and the lack of DNA leaves this call unchecked. The CDR3 spans 15 residues. Germline values: CDR1 DFQATT, CDR2 SNEGSKA (reference sequence). The CDR3 sequence: CSATSAGGRGRTQYF.

The chain employs TRBV20-1 and TRBJ1-1; absent DNA, TCRdb's TRBD1 call cannot be checked. This CDR3 comprises 13 residues. The germline V gene has CDR1 DFQATT and CDR2 SNEGSKA (reference sequence). CDR3 residues: CSARGGAAQGAFF.

The CDR3 region is CASSQDPSGTSYNEQFF. The chain is built from TRBV4-3 and TRBJ2-1; the TCRdb call, TRBD2, lacks DNA for checking. This CDR3 spans 17 amino acids. Germline V lookup: CDR1 LGHNA, CDR2 YSLEER.

V gene TRBV7-9 combines with J gene TRBJ2-7. The CDR3 is made up of 12 amino acids. Germline V CDR1 and CDR2: SEHNR, FQNEAQ (reference sequence). The CDR3 region is CASSLALNEQYF.

The gene calls are TRBV11-3 and TRBJ2-5. Germline lookup yields CDR1 SGHNT and CDR2 YENEEA. The CDR3 spans 16 residues. The CDR3 region is CASSLGSEPLQETQYF.

This chain uses TRBV7-9 with TRBJ1-2; TCRdb designates TRBD1, a call that cannot be tested without DNA. CDR3 length: 16 amino acids. Germline CDR1 is SEHNR and CDR2 is FQNEAQ (reference sequence). CDR3 amino acids: CASSYSGGASGYGYTF.